What follows describes a single T cell receptor beta chain. The target of this receptor is not known. No much larger clone is present one base from it, and per-base qualities are unavailable. This specimen comes from a study of cytomegalovirus exposure and HLA in healthy donors (dated by TCRdb to about 2017). About the investigation overall: According to a later analysis, the roughly 120 validation repertoires were produced on the same platform as the approximately 620 repertoires of the first cohort. To predict cytomegalovirus infection status, the study combined high-throughput TCR immunosequencing, statistical association of individual TCRs with disease status, and machine learning. Besides the first cohort of hundreds of subjects, a separate validation cohort made up of roughly 130 different subjects was used. The aim of the study was to test whether cataloging public T cell receptors could identify signatures of past pathogen exposure. Points the paper makes about the study in general: Subsequent analysis determined that TCRs grouped into clusters in the first cohort also showed a tendency toward co-occurrence across the 120 validation repertoires, and 90% to 95% of cluster scores exceeded 0. The authors suggested that the approach could potentially be extended to other disease states and immunological phenotypes. Most TCR sequences were seen in very few donors, while some public TCRs were found in many individuals. A later analysis lacked HLA typing for the validation cohort, so it scored co-occurrence in that cohort across all 130 or so repertoires. In the study, some 160 TCR beta chains were listed as associated with cytomegalovirus. The classifier was reported to diagnose cytomegalovirus status with high specificity and sensitivity in both the original and validation cohorts. In vitro tests confirmed that a few of the cytomegalovirus-associated TCR beta chains recognize cytomegalovirus antigens.

Separate from the roughly 650-subject first cohort, the validation cohort of some 130 subjects was the group to which the donors belonged. Library construction relied on the immunoSEQ multiplex PCR assay. Regarding the original processing steps: A statistical classification framework was built for diagnosing cytomegalovirus status from the catalog of TCR beta chain sequences. Held by TCRdb, this immuneACCESS table contains in-frame sequences only and omits some clones. Under half of the omission traces to an unresolved V gene where checked; the cause of the rest is unknown. V, J and clone size are taken as reported in that table, and D and trimming were inferred from the DNA itself. The sample includes more than 250,000 clones, with approximately 90% observed a single time. The ten largest clones add up to around 0.84% of the sample. Trimming removed 3 bases from V and 0 bases from J, leaving 19 bases between the germline ends. The CDR3 measures 17 amino acids from cysteine to phenylalanine. Only the CDR3 DNA stays, 51 bases, in frame from base 1. CDR1 SGHRS and CDR2 YFSETQ were looked up in the germline V gene.

The chain was built from TRBV5-1 and TRBJ2-7; TRBD2 could be the D gene, as 6 bases match. The source of this sequence is a woman aged 18-29 years in good health and CMV-seronegative. Sequenced material: PBMCs. The DNA reads TGCGCCAGCAGCTCCACAAGTGGGGGGAAGAACTCCTACGAGCAGTACTTC. Translated, it reads CASSSTSGGKNSYEQYF.